This T cell receptor (beta chain) was captured in a study of Graves' ophthalmopathy and Graves' hyperthyroidism. Overall study: There was a collection of peripheral blood at initial diagnosis, before any treatment.

The TCR beta CDR3 regions underwent amplification from RNA transcripts. HTBI primers primed a first-round RT-PCR, and a second-round multiplex PCR followed. TCRdb called the multiplex PCR reads again in MiXCR, with one record for every CDR3 protein. The sample yields about 210,000 distinct CDR3 sequences, less than 30% seen once. This clonotype was picked up many times. The study excluded patients with other autoimmune diseases, uncontrolled infections, pregnancy or lactation. This CDR3 is 13 amino acids long. CDR1 is KGHDR, CDR2 SFDVKD, per germline. V gave up 5 bases and J gave up 1 base, with 8 bases separating them.

Sequencing was carried out using peripheral blood. This TCR was sampled from a man aged 50 or older with Graves' ophthalmopathy. V is TRBV24-1 and J is TRBJ2-7; D is perhaps TRBD1 (6 bases). The CDR3 sequence is CATSGQGSYEQYF. As DNA, the CDR3 is TGTGCCACCAGTGGTCAGGGGTCCTACGAGCAGTACTTC.